The 12 T cell receptor beta chains reported below all come from one sample, sequenced in a study of cytomegalovirus exposure and HLA in healthy donors. Use of 60 Vbeta and 13 Jbeta primers characterized the PCR. Generated by immunoSEQ multiplex PCR, the TCRdb table keeps only in-frame clones and is missing some. Of under 110,000 clones listed, roughly 82% were seen once; the top ten hold 1.5% to 2%. The sample taken for sequencing was PBMCs. These receptors were taken from a man between 45 and 60 years old in good health and CMV-seronegative.

The chain uses TRBV5-1 and TRBJ1-1; the match to TRBD1 covers 8 bases. Germline V lookup: CDR1 SGHRS, CDR2 YFSETQ. CDR3 length equals 15 residues. V shed 4 bases and J 10 bases; nucleotides not matched to a gene: 15. CDR3 protein: CASSDPPDRGVVAFF. DNA for the CDR3: TGCGCCAGCAGCGATCCACCTGACAGGGGTGTGGTAGCTTTCTTT.

The chain has TRBV6-5 and TRBJ1-2, with D possibly TRBD1 on 5 matching bases. This CDR3 has 15 residues. The germline V gene has CDR1 MNHEY and CDR2 SVGAGI. Trimming took off 0 bases at V and 3 bases at J, with 11 bases between the two ends. CDR3 in amino acids: CASSYSGAGDYGYTF. The CDR3 DNA is TGTGCCAGCAGTTACTCAGGGGCAGGTGACTATGGCTACACCTTC.

Note on this clone: The sample contains more than one DNA sequence encoding this CDR3. The chain links TRBV28 to TRBJ2-7; 8 bases map to TRBD2. Germline CDR1 and CDR2: MDHEN and SYDVKM. This CDR3 is built from 13 residues. CDR3 in amino acids: CASSRPGLDEQYV. Here the CDR3 DNA reads TGTGCCAGCAGTCGACCGGGACTAGACGAGCAGTACGTT.

The rearrangement uses TRBV11-3 and TRBJ2-1; weak D call: TRBD2 (5 bases). V was trimmed by 7 bases and J by 7 bases, leaving 8 bases between them. Looked up from germline, CDR1 is SGHNT and CDR2 is YENEEA. CDR3 length equals 11 residues. CDR3 in DNA: TGTGCCAGCACCGAGGGTAATGAGCAGTTCTTC. It translates to CASTEGNEQFF.

This CDR3 reads CASGLEGSGNTIYF. CDR3 sequence (DNA): TGCGCCAGTGGATTGGAGGGCTCTGGAAACACCATATATTTT. The V and J genes are TRBV5-1 and TRBJ1-3; D gene unclear. Germline V gene sequence: CDR1 SGHRS, CDR2 YFSETQ. V shed 8 bases and J shed 0 bases, with 12 bases lying between them. The CDR3 is 14 amino acids.

This chain joins TRBV7-8 and TRBJ1-5, with unresolved D. The CDR3 sequence is 15 residues long. The germline CDR1 and CDR2 sequences are SGHVS and FQNEAQ. V lost 1 base and J 4 bases, leaving 11 bases between the germline ends. CDR3 coding DNA: TGTGCCAGCAGCTTAGTGGTTGGAGCTAATCAGCCCCAGCATTTT. This gives the protein CASSLVVGANQPQHF.

The chain recombines TRBV29-1 with TRBJ1-2, with 9 positions matching TRBD1. V dropped 4 bases and J dropped 6; count of bases not matched to a gene: 6. Germline loops: CDR1 SQVTM, CDR2 ANQGSEA. The CDR3 has 13 residues. The CDR3, as DNA: TGCAGCGTTGGGACAGGGGTAACGAATGGCTACACCTTC. Protein: CSVGTGVTNGYTF. Drawing the rest from reference TRBV29-1 and TRBJ1-2, the complete variable domain is SAVISQKPSRDICQRGTSLTIQCQVDSQVTMMFWYRQQPGQSLTLIATANQGSEATYESGFVIDKFPISRPNLTFSTLTVSNMSPEDSSIYLCSVGTGVTNGYTFGSGTRLTVV.

The chain combines TRBV7-3 with TRBJ1-1; the match to TRBD1 covers 7 bases. This CDR3 has 17 residues. Germline V gene lookup returns CDR1 SGHTA and CDR2 FQGTGA. With 2 bases clipped from V and 0 bases from J, the junction kept 9 bases outside the gene matches. CDR3 bases: TGTGCCAGCAGCTTATTTGGAAGGGGACAGATGAACACTGAAGCTTTCTTT. This sequence encodes CASSLFGRGQMNTEAFF.

The chain couples TRBV7-7 to TRBJ1-3; D is unresolved. The CDR3 sequence is 13 residues long. V was pared by 5 bases and J by 4 bases, with 9 bases between. Per the germline V gene, CDR1 is SSHAT and CDR2 is FNYEAQ (reference sequence). CDR3 DNA sequence: TGTGCCAGCAGCCTGCAGGCGGGAAACACCATATATTTT. The encoded protein is CASSLQAGNTIYF.

The rearrangement links TRBV29-1 to TRBJ2-6; D may be TRBD2 (5 bases). Germline lookup yields CDR1 SQVTM and CDR2 ANQGSEA. Trimming pared 2 bases from V and 2 bases from J, leaving 7 bases between. The CDR3 totals 14 residues. CDR3 amino acids: CSVEWRAGANVLTF. DNA for the CDR3: TGCAGCGTTGAATGGCGGGCTGGGGCCAACGTCCTGACTTTC.

The chain links TRBV11-2 to TRBJ1-1; maybe TRBD1 (6 bases). V gave up 8 bases and J gave up 10 bases, with 23 bases separating them. CDR3 length equals 14 residues. Per the germline V gene, CDR1 is SGHAT and CDR2 is FQNNGV. The CDR3 DNA is TGTGCCAGCGGGGTAGGCGGGGGGCCCGTGGGAGCTTTCTTT. Protein sequence: CASGVGGGPVGAFF.

This chain joins TRBV28 and TRBJ1-2; 9 bases align to TRBD1. CDR1 and CDR2 from the germline V gene are MDHEN and SYDVKM. Germline trimming cut 2 bases from V and 7 bases from J; bases unmatched to any gene: 5. The length of the CDR3 is 14 residues. CDR3 sequence reads: CASSLGQGSFGYTF. CDR3 bases: TGTGCCAGCAGTTTAGGACAGGGGTCTTTTGGCTACACCTTC.